The clone carrying this T cell receptor beta chain was seen a few times. The antigen remains undetermined. From germline, CDR1 is SGHRS and CDR2 YFSETQ. Germline trimming cut 0 bases from V and 3 bases from J; bases unmatched to any gene: 4. The CDR3 has 16 amino acids. All of the isolated RNA was reverse transcribed, so expressed TCRB transcripts were sequenced. The method was immunoSEQ multiplex PCR; TCRdb's version includes in-frame clones alone and lacks a portion of them. This table holds some 230,000 clones, around 10% found once. The record originates from a study of beta chain features in type 1 diabetes. Sorting with CD45RO/CCR7/CD25/CD127/CD95/CD27 yielded naive, central memory, regulatory and stem-like memory CD4+ cells. Study conclusions and caveats: HLA effects on TCRB rearrangement stayed unresolved here. There was a moderate but significant shortening of TCRB CDR3s in all four CD4+ subsets of Type 1 diabetes patients. Diminished insertions and augmented deletions at VDJ junctions characterized type 1 diabetes patients.

This clonotype was sampled from a woman younger than 35 in good health. Material: naive CD4+ T cells from blood. This rearrangement joins TRBV5-1 to TRBJ2-1; TRBD2 aligns across 9 bases. The chain's CDR3 is CASSLVVSGSYNEQFF. The CDR3 nucleotides read TGCGCCAGCAGCTTGGTGGTTAGCGGGAGCTACAATGAGCAGTTCTTC. The full variable domain, its missing parts supplied by reference TRBV5-1 and TRBJ2-1, is KAGVTQTPRYLIKTRGQQVTLSCSPISGHRSVSWYQQTPGQGLQFLFEYFSETQRNKGNFPGRFSGRQFSNSRSEMNVSTLELGDSALYLCASSLVVSGSYNEQFFGPGTRLTVL.